These 26 T cell receptor beta chains share one sample of origin, sequenced in a study of Tregs in tolerant kidney transplant recipients. Assay: immunoSEQ multiplex PCR; the TCRdb copy retains only in-frame clones and omits some. The data show about 240,000 clones, with about 80% seen just once and 0.5% to 0.65% held by the top ten. Input material: CD4+ T cells from blood. The receptors originated from a human donor in good health.

The chain is built from TRBV7-9 and TRBJ1-4; 8 bases fit TRBD1. The CDR3 length is 16 residues. Per the germline V gene, CDR1 is SEHNR and CDR2 is FQNEAQ (reference sequence). The V gene end was trimmed by 5 bases and the J gene end by 7 bases; junction bases not matched to a gene: 12. The CDR3 bases are TGTGCCAGCAGCGCCCAGGACAGGGAGGGAAGTGAAAAACTGTTTTTT. Translation gives CASSAQDREGSEKLFF.

This clone was found a few times. The CDR3 region has the DNA TGTGCCAGCAGTGACCCACACGGTGGTACTGAAGCTTTCTTT. Amino acid sequence: CASSDPHGGTEAFF. The V call is TRBV25-1, the J call TRBJ1-1; D unclear. The V gene lost 3 bases and the J gene lost 5 bases, with 13 bases spanning the gap. CDR3 length: 14 residues. Looked up from germline, CDR1 is MGHDK and CDR2 is SYGVNS.

The V call is TRBV7-2, the J call TRBJ1-2; TRBD1 aligns across 8 bases. There are 14 residues in the CDR3. Germline-derived CDR1 and CDR2 are SGHTA and FQGNSA. J lost 5 bases, V lost 2 bases, and 4 bases had no gene match. The CDR3 DNA sequence: TGTGCCAGCAGCTTACGACAGGGGTGGTATGGCTACACCTTC. Its protein product is CASSLRQGWYGYTF.

Worth noting for this clone: Other DNA sequences of this sample code for an identical CDR3. This chain connects TRBV7-8 to TRBJ2-7, with 7 positions matching TRBD2. Per the germline V gene, CDR1 is SGHVS and CDR2 is FQNEAQ. CDR3 length equals 13 residues. With V trimmed by 5 bases and J by 4 bases, 5 bases remained unmatched. CDR3 sequence (DNA): TGTGCCAGCAGCCGGACTAGGAGTTACGAGCAGTACTTC. Translated: CASSRTRSYEQYF.

The chain couples TRBV5-1 to TRBJ1-1, with D perhaps matching TRBD1 (6 bases). Trimming pared 1 base from V and 5 bases from J, leaving 27 bases between. Germline values: CDR1 SGHRS, CDR2 YFSETQ. This CDR3 contains 19 residues. CDR3 sequence reads: CASSLRNGSGGRFGTEAFF. The CDR3 coding sequence is TGCGCCAGCAGCTTGAGGAACGGTTCCGGGGGCAGGTTCGGAACTGAAGCTTTCTTT.

The rearrangement joins TRBV13 to TRBJ2-7; D is ambiguous. Trimming took 5 bases from V and 2 from J, leaving 13 bases between them. This CDR3 comprises 14 residues. Per the germline V gene, CDR1 is PRHDT and CDR2 is FYEKMQ (reference sequence). The chain's CDR3 is CASSARFRAYEQYF. CDR3 DNA: TGTGCCAGCAGCGCCAGGTTCCGCGCCTACGAGCAGTACTTC.

The CDR3, as DNA: TGTGCCAGCAGCGAAAAACAGGGAAATCAGCCCCAGCATTTT. Translated, it gives CASSEKQGNQPQHF. This chain links TRBV9 with TRBJ1-5; the D gene is possibly TRBD1 (6 bases). V gave up 3 bases and J gave up 4 bases, with 11 bases separating them. Germline V gene data show CDR1 as SGDLS and CDR2 as YYNGEE. The CDR3 extends over 14 amino acids. The full variable domain, in which reference TRBV9 and TRBJ1-5 provide the parts outside the CDR3, is DSGVTQTPKHLITATGQRVTLRCSPRSGDLSVYWYQQSLDQGLQFLIQYYNGEERAKGNILERFSAQQFPDLHSELNLSSLELGDSALYFCASSEKQGNQPQHFGDGTRLSIL.

The V gene is TRBV2, the J gene TRBJ2-7; no clear D gene. The CDR3 is 10 amino acids. Germline lookup yields CDR1 SNHLY and CDR2 FYNNEI. Trimming cost V 8 bases and J 3 bases, with 5 bases left between them. In DNA form, the CDR3 reads TGTGCCAGCGGGTACTACGAGCAGTACTTC. Protein sequence: CASGYYEQYF.

The chain employs TRBV12-5 and TRBJ1-4, with D unresolved. Germline-derived CDR1 and CDR2 are LGHNT and FRNRAP. With 7 bases removed from V and 6 bases from J, the gap between germline ends came to 12 bases. The CDR3 contains 13 residues. CDR3 DNA: TGTGCTAGTGCCTACCCCGGGCATGAAAAACTGTTTTTT. As protein: CASAYPGHEKLFF.

This clone was detected a few times. CDR3 DNA sequence: TGCGCCACCAGGGGGGTGAAGACCCAGTACTTC. This codes for CATRGVKTQYF. The chain carries TRBV10-1 and TRBJ2-5; TRBD1 might be the D (7 bases). CDR3 size: 11 residues. V was clipped by 10 bases and J by 6 bases, with 12 bases between them. Germline assignment: CDR1 WNHNN and CDR2 SYGVQD (reference sequence).

V and J are TRBV7-2 and TRBJ2-3; 11 bases are a match to TRBD2. The CDR3 loop spans 16 amino acids. The germline V gene has CDR1 SGHTA and CDR2 FQGNSA. Trimming removed 4 bases from V and 11 bases from J; junction bases left unmatched: 14. In nucleotides, the CDR3 is TGTGCCAGCAGCTCTAAGACTAGCGGGGTGCGGGAGAGGCAGTATTTT. Its protein product is CASSSKTSGVRERQYF.

V usage is TRBV29-1 and J usage is TRBJ2-1; tentative D call: TRBD1 (5 bases). The germline V gene encodes CDR1 SQVTM and CDR2 ANQGSEA. Trimming took off 7 bases at V and 3 bases at J, with 10 bases between the two ends. The CDR3 length is 12 residues. CDR3 loop: CSGGGVYNEQFF. The CDR3 region has the DNA TGCAGCGGGGGCGGCGTCTACAATGAGCAGTTCTTC.

As to this clone: The sample has other DNA sequences that encode this CDR3 too. DNA of the CDR3: TGTGCCAGCAGCCTTACAGGGGCTAACTATGGCTACACCTTC. Translating gives CASSLTGANYGYTF. This chain links TRBV7-9 with TRBJ1-2; TRBD1 aligns across 7 bases. The CDR3 is 14 residues long. After removal of 5 bases from V and 0 bases from J, the junction contained 3 bases not matched to a gene. The V gene's germline CDR1 is SEHNR and CDR2 FQNEAQ (reference sequence).

This clone was recorded once. Other nucleotide sequences from this sample produce the same CDR3. The V gene is TRBV7-9, the J gene TRBJ1-3, with D hard to call. V was clipped by 3 bases and J by 1 base, with 7 bases between them. This CDR3 is 14 amino acids long. Germline lookup yields CDR1 SEHNR and CDR2 FQNEAQ (reference sequence). CDR3 region: CASSFGGSGNTIYF. In nucleotides, the CDR3 is TGTGCCAGCAGCTTTGGAGGGTCTGGAAACACCATATATTTT.

The V gene is TRBV7-9, the J gene TRBJ1-2; the D gene is possibly TRBD1 (5 bases). The CDR3 has 14 amino acids. Trimming cost V 5 bases and J 8 bases, with 18 bases left between them. CDR1 and CDR2 from the germline V gene are SEHNR and FQNEAQ (reference sequence). CDR3 residues: CASSSGTAVGGYTF. Here the CDR3 DNA reads TGTGCCAGCAGCAGCGGGACGGCAGTAGGGGGCTACACCTTC.

V and J are TRBV29-1 and TRBJ2-1; 9 nucleotides align to TRBD2. Germline CDR1 and CDR2: SQVTM and ANQGSEA. The CDR3 extends over 13 amino acids. J gave up 6 bases and V 3 bases, and 3 bases lay outside the gene matches. CDR3 nucleotide sequence: TGCAGCGTTGAGGGCGGGGGGGTCAATGAGCAGTTCTTC. This gives the protein CSVEGGGVNEQFF.

The chain is built from TRBV7-2 and TRBJ2-7, with D possibly TRBD2 on 6 matching bases. Trimming stripped 4 bases from V and 0 bases from J, with 13 bases between. The CDR3 is made up of 15 amino acids. CDR1 and CDR2 from the germline V gene are SGHTA and FQGNSA. The CDR3 loop reads CASSSRGVSSYEQYF. DNA for the CDR3: TGTGCCAGCAGCTCGCGCGGGGTTAGCTCCTACGAGCAGTACTTC.

This clone was observed a few times. This chain links TRBV13 with TRBJ2-3; 7 bases line up with TRBD2. Trimming took 4 bases from V and 2 from J; bases not matched to a gene: 15. Germline V gene lookup returns CDR1 PRHDT and CDR2 FYEKMQ (reference sequence). CDR3 length: 18 amino acids. The CDR3 DNA reads as TGTGCCAGCAGCTCCAGCGGGGCGGGAGACTCGTCCACAGATACGCAGTATTTT. As protein: CASSSSGAGDSSTDTQYF. Drawing the rest from reference TRBV13 and TRBJ2-3, the complete variable domain is AAGVIQSPRHLIKEKRETATLKCYPIPRHDTVYWYQQGPGQDPQFLISFYEKMQSDKGSIPDRFSAQQFSDYHSELNMSSLELGDSALYFCASSSSGAGDSSTDTQYFGPGTRLTVL.

J is TRBJ1-5 and V is TRBV13; 8 bases align to TRBD1. The CDR3 is made up of 18 amino acids. V lost 2 bases and J lost 1; bases outside the gene matches: 10. Germline V lookup: CDR1 PRHDT, CDR2 FYEKMQ (reference sequence). CDR3 in DNA: TGTGCCAGCAGCTTATCCGCGGGACAGGTAGAAAGCAATCAGCCCCAGCATTTT. This codes for CASSLSAGQVESNQPQHF.

J is TRBJ1-3 and V is TRBV6-6; D unclear. CDR1 MNHNY and CDR2 SVGAGI come from the germline V gene (reference sequence). The V gene lost 5 bases and the J gene lost 4 bases, with 15 bases spanning the gap. The CDR3 has 15 amino acids. The CDR3 sequence is CASSEGLLTGNTIYF. The CDR3, as DNA: TGTGCCAGCAGTGAGGGTTTACTGACCGGAAACACCATATATTTT.

J is TRBJ2-7 and V is TRBV10-1, with D possibly called TRBD1 or TRBD2 (5 bases each). Germline CDR1 is WNHNN and CDR2 is SYGVQD (reference sequence). Trimming cost V 10 bases and J 2 bases, with 18 bases left between them. This CDR3 has 14 amino acids. The CDR3 reads CATSPGRIPYEQYF. The CDR3 nucleotides read TGCGCCACCTCCCCGGGACGGATACCCTACGAGCAGTACTTC.

This chain uses TRBV9 with TRBJ2-5, with a possible D match to TRBD1 (6 bases). The J call could be wrong; TRBJ2-7 is a better fit for the DNA end. The length of the CDR3 is 15 residues. Germline V gene lookup returns CDR1 SGDLS and CDR2 YYNGEE. CDR3 sequence: CASSVAAGEGYEQYF. The CDR3 DNA reads TGTGCCAGCAGCGTAGCGGCAGGGGAAGGCTACGAGCAGTACTTC.

This chain links TRBV19 with TRBJ1-1; 9 nucleotides agree with TRBD1. Looked up from germline, CDR1 is LNHDA and CDR2 is SQIVND (reference sequence). CDR3 length: 13 residues. The trim removed 5 bases at V and 5 bases at J, leaving 3 bases unmatched. CDR3 sequence: CASSRGQGTEAFF. The CDR3 nucleotides read TGTGCCAGTAGTCGGGGACAGGGTACTGAAGCTTTCTTT.

This chain connects TRBV18 to TRBJ2-5; 9 bases are a match to TRBD1. V shed 1 base, J shed 5 bases, and the junction held 8 bases outside the gene matches. The germline CDR1 and CDR2 sequences are KGHSH and LQKENI. CDR3 length equals 16 residues. This CDR3 reads CASSPLQGQGKETQYF. Written as DNA, the CDR3 is TGTGCCAGCTCACCACTCCAGGGACAGGGCAAGGAGACCCAGTACTTC.

The chain employs TRBV18 and TRBJ1-2; no definite D call. The V end lost 0 bases, the J end lost 6 bases, and 8 bases lay between the germline ends. This CDR3 comprises 13 residues. Germline loops: CDR1 KGHSH, CDR2 LQKENI. The CDR3: CASSPPPSHGYTF. The CDR3 coding sequence is TGTGCCAGCTCACCACCGCCAAGCCATGGCTACACCTTC.

The chain joins TRBV7-9 to TRBJ2-6; 7 nucleotides align to TRBD1. From germline, CDR1 is SEHNR and CDR2 FQNEAQ (reference sequence). This CDR3 region has 18 residues. J was trimmed by 0 bases and V by 5 bases; bases with no gene match: 10. As DNA, the CDR3 is TGTGCCAGCAGCCCCCCGGGACAGCGCCTCTCTGGGGCCAACGTCCTGACTTTC. It encodes CASSPPGQRLSGANVLTF.